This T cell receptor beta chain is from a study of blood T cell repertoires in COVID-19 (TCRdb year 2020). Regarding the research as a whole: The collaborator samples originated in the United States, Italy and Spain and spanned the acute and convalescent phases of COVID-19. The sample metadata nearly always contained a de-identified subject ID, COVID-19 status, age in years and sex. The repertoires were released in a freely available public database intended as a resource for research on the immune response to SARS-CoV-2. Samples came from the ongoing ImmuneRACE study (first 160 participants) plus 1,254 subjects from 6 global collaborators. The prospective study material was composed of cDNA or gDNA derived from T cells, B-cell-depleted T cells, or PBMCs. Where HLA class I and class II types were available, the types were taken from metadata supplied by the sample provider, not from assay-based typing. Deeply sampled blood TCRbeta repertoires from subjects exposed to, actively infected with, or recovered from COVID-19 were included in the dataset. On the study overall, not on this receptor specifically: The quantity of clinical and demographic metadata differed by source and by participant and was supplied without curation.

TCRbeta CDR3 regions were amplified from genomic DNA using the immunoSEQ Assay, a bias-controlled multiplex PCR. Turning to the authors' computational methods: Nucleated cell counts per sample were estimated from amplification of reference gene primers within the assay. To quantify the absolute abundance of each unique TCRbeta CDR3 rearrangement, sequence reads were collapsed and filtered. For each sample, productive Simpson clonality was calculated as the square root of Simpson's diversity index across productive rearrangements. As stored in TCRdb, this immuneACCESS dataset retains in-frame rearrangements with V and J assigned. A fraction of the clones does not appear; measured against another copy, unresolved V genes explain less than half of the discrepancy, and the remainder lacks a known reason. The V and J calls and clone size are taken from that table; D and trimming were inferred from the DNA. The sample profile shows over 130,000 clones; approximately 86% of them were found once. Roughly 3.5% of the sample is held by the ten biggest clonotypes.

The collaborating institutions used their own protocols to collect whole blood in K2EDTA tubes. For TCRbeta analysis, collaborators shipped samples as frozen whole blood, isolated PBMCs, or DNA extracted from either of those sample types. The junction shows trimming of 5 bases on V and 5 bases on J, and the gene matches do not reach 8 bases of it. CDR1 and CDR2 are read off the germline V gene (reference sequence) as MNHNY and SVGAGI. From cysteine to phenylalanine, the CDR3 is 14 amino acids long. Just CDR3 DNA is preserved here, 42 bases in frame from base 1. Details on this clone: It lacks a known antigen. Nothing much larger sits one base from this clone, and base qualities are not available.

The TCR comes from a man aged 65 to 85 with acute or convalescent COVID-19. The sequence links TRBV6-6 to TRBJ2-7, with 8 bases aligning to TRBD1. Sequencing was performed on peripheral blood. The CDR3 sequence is CASSKDRVVNEQYF. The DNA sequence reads TGTGCCAGCAGTAAGGACAGGGTGGTCAACGAGCAGTACTTC.